One sample yielded the 20 T cell receptor beta chains listed below, sequenced in a study of control samples from healthy donors and cancer patients. The assay was immunoSEQ multiplex PCR, and TCRdb's table has in-frame clones only and misses some. The sample gives 150,000 to 200,000 clones, 88% of which show up once; about 1.7% is in the top ten. The sample taken for sequencing was blood. Receptor source: a man aged 18 to 29 in good health.

The gene calls are TRBV28 and TRBJ2-5; D perhaps matches TRBD1 (6 bases). Germline V CDR1 and CDR2: MDHEN, SYDVKM. V gave up 5 bases and J gave up 6 bases, with 19 bases separating them. The CDR3 covers 15 residues. The chain's CDR3 is CASSPVGQLLQTQYF. In nucleotides, the CDR3 is TGTGCCAGCAGTCCCGTCGGACAGCTCTTACAGACCCAGTACTTC.

The rearrangement uses TRBV20-1 and TRBJ2-7; possible D gene TRBD2, 6 bases. V was clipped by 3 bases and J by 0 bases, with 9 bases between them. CDR3 size: 13 residues. CDR1 is DFQATT, CDR2 SNEGSKA, per germline (reference sequence). The CDR3 sequence is CSASSGSSYEQYF. In DNA form, the CDR3 reads TGCAGTGCTAGTAGCGGTTCCTCCTACGAGCAGTACTTC.

This rearrangement joins TRBV21-1 to TRBJ2-6. TRBV21-1 represents a pseudogene. The CDR3 is 19 amino acids. CDR3 DNA: TGTGCCAGCAGCAAAGATGAGGAGAACAGAAGCTCTGGGGCCAACGTCCTGACTTTC. Translated: CASSKDEENRSSGANVLTF.

The J gene is TRBJ2-2, the V gene TRBV4-2, with 8 positions matching TRBD2. Germline loops: CDR1 LGHNA, CDR2 YNFKEQ. J lost 0 bases, V lost 4 bases, and 7 bases had no gene match. This CDR3 has 17 amino acids. Here the CDR3 reads CASSRSLADANTGELFF. CDR3 sequence (DNA): TGTGCCAGCAGCCGTTCACTAGCGGACGCGAACACCGGGGAGCTGTTTTTT.

This sequence joins TRBV30 and TRBJ2-7; the D gene is possibly TRBD1 (5 bases). This CDR3 has 13 residues. The V gene lost 0 bases and the J gene lost 8 bases, with 14 bases spanning the gap. Germline V gene lookup returns CDR1 GTSNPN and CDR2 SVGIG (reference sequence). The CDR3 loop is CAWSVQAHRQQYF. The CDR3 bases are TGTGCCTGGAGTGTACAGGCCCATCGGCAGCAGTACTTC.

V gene TRBV30 combines with J gene TRBJ1-1, with a weak D call TRBD1 (6 bases). Germline-derived CDR1 and CDR2 are GTSNPN and SVGIG (reference sequence). The CDR3 extends over 14 amino acids. CDR3 sequence: CAYQPDRGNTEAFF. DNA of the CDR3: TGTGCATATCAACCGGACAGAGGGAACACTGAAGCTTTCTTT.

Notes on this clone: Other DNA sequences in this specimen translate into the identical CDR3. This chain joins TRBV18 and TRBJ1-5; D is unclear. The CDR3 spans 12 residues. V was shortened by 6 bases and J by 3 bases, with 6 bases between the two germline ends. Germline V CDR1 and CDR2: KGHSH, LQKENI. The CDR3: CASSPTNQPQHF. For the CDR3, the DNA is TGTGCCAGCTCTCCTACCAATCAGCCCCAGCATTTT. The full variable domain, with the rest looked up from reference TRBV18 and TRBJ1-5, is NAGVMQNPRHLVRRRGQEARLRCSPMKGHSHVYWYRQLPEEGLKFMVYLQKENIIDESGMPKERFSAEFPKEGPSILRIQQVVRGDSAAYFCASSPTNQPQHFGDGTRLSIL.

The chain employs TRBV29-1 and TRBJ1-1; weak D call: TRBD1 (5 bases). The CDR3 runs 11 residues. From germline, CDR1 is SQVTM and CDR2 ANQGSEA. V was pared by 8 bases and J by 7 bases, with 14 bases between. CDR3: CSIAETDEAFF. The CDR3 DNA reads TGCAGCATTGCCGAGACAGATGAAGCTTTCTTT.

This chain connects TRBV28 to TRBJ2-1; D may be TRBD1 (6 bases). The V gene's germline CDR1 is MDHEN and CDR2 SYDVKM. The CDR3 runs 15 residues. V lost 8 bases to trimming and J lost 2 bases, with 16 bases between them. The CDR3 region has the DNA TGTGCCAGCCGACCCAGGGGAGTCCCCTACAATGAGCAGTTCTTC. Protein: CASRPRGVPYNEQFF.

The genes are TRBV5-5 and TRBJ2-2; D unclear. In germline, CDR1 is SGHKS, CDR2 YYEKEE (reference sequence). CDR3 length: 13 amino acids. Deletions cut 1 base from V and 4 bases from J, with 5 bases between. Here the CDR3 DNA reads TGTGCCAGCAGCTTGACAGCCACCGGGGAGCTGTTTTTT. It translates to CASSLTATGELFF.

The V call is TRBV19, the J call TRBJ2-3, with 9 bases lining up with TRBD2. This CDR3 comprises 14 residues. Germline V lookup: CDR1 LNHDA, CDR2 SQIVND (reference sequence). V trimming: 11 bases; J trimming: 2 bases; junction bases outside the gene matches: 8. CDR3 residues: CASSGGTPTDTQYF. The CDR3 DNA reads TGTGCCTCAAGCGGGGGGACACCCACAGATACGCAGTATTTT. Together with reference TRBV19 and TRBJ2-3, the CDR3 gives the full variable domain: DGGITQSPKYLFRKEGQNVTLSCEQNLNHDAMYWYRQDPGQGLRLIYYSQIVNDFQKGDIAEGYSVSREKKESFPLTVTSAQKNPTAFYLCASSGGTPTDTQYFGPGTRLTVL.

The chain couples TRBV28 to TRBJ2-3; no reliable D call. The CDR3 has 11 amino acids. The germline V gene has CDR1 MDHEN and CDR2 SYDVKM. V gave up 6 bases and J gave up 3 bases, with 4 bases separating them. The CDR3 reads CASRQTDTQYF. CDR3 bases: TGTGCCAGCAGGCAGACAGATACGCAGTATTTT.

The rearrangement links TRBV19 to TRBJ1-6; a possible D gene is TRBD1 (6 bases). The V end was cut by 5 bases, the J end by 9 bases, with 14 bases between. The CDR3 loop spans 14 amino acids. Germline loops: CDR1 LNHDA, CDR2 SQIVND (reference sequence). DNA for the CDR3: TGTGCCAGTAGTTTCGACAGGTTGGGTTCACCCCTCCACTTT. This gives the protein CASSFDRLGSPLHF. Combining the CDR3 with reference TRBV19 and TRBJ1-6 gives the whole variable domain DGGITQSPKYLFRKEGQNVTLSCEQNLNHDAMYWYRQDPGQGLRLIYYSQIVNDFQKGDIAEGYSVSREKKESFPLTVTSAQKNPTAFYLCASSFDRLGSPLHFGNGTRLTVT.

This rearrangement joins TRBV4-3 to TRBJ2-3; D is unresolved. Trimming pared 7 bases from V and 3 bases from J, leaving 5 bases between. The CDR3 spans 11 residues. The germline CDR1 and CDR2 sequences are LGHNA and YSLEER. This chain's CDR3 is CASTSTDTQYF. The CDR3 nucleotides read TGCGCCAGCACCTCAACAGATACGCAGTATTTT.

This clone appeared a single time. The chain carries TRBV5-1 and TRBJ1-2; D is possibly TRBD1 (5 bases). The V and J ends lost 4 bases and 2 bases respectively, with 18 bases between them. The germline gives CDR1 SGHRS, CDR2 YFSETQ. CDR3 length: 16 residues. The CDR3 DNA reads as TGCGCCAGCAGCCTTGAGCGTGGGGGAGGCAACTATGGCTACACCTTC. It translates to CASSLERGGGNYGYTF.

The chain combines TRBV6-2 or TRBV6-3 with TRBJ2-1; D is unclear. The germline V gene has CDR1 MNHEY and CDR2 SVGEGT. V was trimmed by 3 bases and J by 4 bases, leaving 7 bases between them. The CDR3 contains 13 residues. The CDR3 spells CASSYLGYNEQFF. In DNA form, the CDR3 reads TGTGCCAGCAGTTATCTGGGTTACAATGAGCAGTTCTTC.

CDR3 loop: CASSYSMQATEAFF. CDR3 nucleotides: TGTGCCAGCAGTTACTCGATGCAAGCCACTGAAGCTTTCTTT. The rearrangement joins TRBV6-6 to TRBJ1-1; D is ambiguous. The germline gives CDR1 MNHNY, CDR2 SVGAGI (reference sequence). The CDR3 has 14 amino acids. V was cut by 0 bases and J by 4 bases, with 9 bases left in between.

The chain employs TRBV4-1 and TRBJ2-5, with 15 bases identical to TRBD2. V dropped 2 bases and J dropped 5; count of bases not matched to a gene: 18. This CDR3 region has 21 residues. Germline assignment: CDR1 MGHRA and CDR2 YSYEKL. The chain's CDR3 is CASSQPLSPGLAGGGDETQYF. In nucleotides, the CDR3 is TGCGCCAGCAGCCAACCTCTTTCTCCGGGACTAGCGGGGGGTGGTGATGAGACCCAGTACTTC.

The V gene is TRBV5-6, the J gene TRBJ2-7; TRBD1 matches at 8 bases. Trimming cost V 4 bases and J 7 bases; bases outside gene matches: 10. From germline, CDR1 is SGHDT and CDR2 YYEEEE. CDR3 size: 14 residues. CDR3 DNA: TGTGCCAGCAGCGTAGGGACAGGTGCTGGGGAGCAGTACTTC. It encodes CASSVGTGAGEQYF.

CDR3 sequence: CASSFLRGETQYF. The CDR3 DNA reads TGTGCCAGCAGTTTTTTGCGGGGAGAGACCCAGTACTTC. The chain links TRBV28 to TRBJ2-5, with D perhaps matching TRBD2 (6 bases). V gave up 3 bases and J gave up 4 bases, with 9 bases separating them. Germline CDR1 and CDR2: MDHEN and SYDVKM. The CDR3 is made up of 13 amino acids.